The 29 T cell receptor beta chains reported below all come from one sample, sequenced in a study of blood T cell repertoires in COVID-19. Clones were sequenced by immunoSEQ multiplex PCR, and TCRdb holds only the in-frame ones, with some missing. This sample has 250,000 to 350,000 clones, with roughly 90% found just once. Sequenced input: peripheral blood. The source is a woman aged 25 to 39 with COVID-19, enrolled during active disease.

The chain carries TRBV4-2 and TRBJ2-5; TRBD2 matches at 12 bases. Germline V gene data show CDR1 as LGHNA and CDR2 as YNFKEQ. The CDR3 totals 17 residues. The J segment lost 0 bases and the V segment lost 4 bases, leaving 6 bases of the junction unmatched. CDR3 region: CASSPRTSGTYQETQYF. The DNA for the CDR3 is TGTGCCAGCAGCCCACGGACTAGCGGGACGTACCAAGAGACCCAGTACTTC.

The gene calls are TRBV19 and TRBJ1-5, with D possibly TRBD1 on 5 matching bases. There are 15 residues in the CDR3. Germline lookup yields CDR1 LNHDA and CDR2 SQIVND (reference sequence). V lost 4 bases and J 6 bases, leaving 16 bases between the germline ends. The CDR3 reads CASSSLVQGGQPQHF. The CDR3 DNA reads as TGTGCCAGTAGTAGTTTGGTTCAGGGCGGTCAGCCCCAGCATTTT. Based on the CDR3 plus reference TRBV19 and TRBJ1-5, the full variable domain is DGGITQSPKYLFRKEGQNVTLSCEQNLNHDAMYWYRQDPGQGLRLIYYSQIVNDFQKGDIAEGYSVSREKKESFPLTVTSAQKNPTAFYLCASSSLVQGGQPQHFGDGTRLSIL.

V gene TRBV7-9 combines with J gene TRBJ1-1, with D unclear. The V and J ends lost 1 base and 1 base respectively, with 7 bases between them. This CDR3 comprises 14 residues. Germline V CDR1 and CDR2: SEHNR, FQNEAQ (reference sequence). The CDR3 DNA sequence: TGTGCCAGCAGCTTAGGAGTTTCGAACACTGAAGCTTTCTTT. This encodes CASSLGVSNTEAFF.

The chain couples TRBV29-1 to TRBJ2-1, with 9 bases lining up with TRBD2. The CDR3 is 12 amino acids. Trimming at V came to 8 bases and at J to 6 bases, leaving 5 bases not matched to a gene. Germline CDR1 and CDR2: SQVTM and ANQGSEA. CDR3 loop: CSTGLAGNEQFF. The CDR3 DNA sequence: TGCAGCACGGGACTAGCAGGCAATGAGCAGTTCTTC.

The chain recombines TRBV10-2 with TRBJ1-2, with a tentative D call TRBD1 (5 bases). CDR1 is WSHSY and CDR2 is SAAADI in the germline V gene. This CDR3 is built from 13 residues. Trimming left V 6 bases short and J 3 bases short, with 11 bases between. The CDR3 loop is CASSETDYYGYTF. CDR3 DNA: TGCGCCAGCAGCGAGACAGATTACTATGGCTACACCTTC.

This clone is a singleton in its sample. The junction does not match germline at one end; this may be a read error. This same CDR3 is encoded by further DNA sequences in the sample. This chain joins TRBV14 and TRBJ2-1, with TRBD2 matching 7 bases. CDR1 SGHDN and CDR2 FVKESK come from the germline V gene. The CDR3 has 13 amino acids. The CDR3 DNA sequence: TGTGCCAGCAGTCAAGACGAAGCGGGAATACAGTTCTTC. Amino acids: CASSQDEAGIQFF.

Concerning this clone itself: One end of the junction varies from germline; a read error may be responsible. The CDR3 region is CASSTPTGGHF. The CDR3, as DNA: TGTGCCAGCAGTACCCCGACAGGGGGACACTTC. The rearrangement joins TRBV28 to TRBJ1-2, with TRBD1 identical over 9 bases. Germline V gene data show CDR1 as MDHEN and CDR2 as SYDVKM. The CDR3 sequence is 11 residues long.

The chain combines TRBV5-5 with TRBJ1-1; 9 bases agree with TRBD1. The trim removed 4 bases at V and 0 bases at J, leaving 13 bases unmatched. The CDR3 is 18 residues long. Germline CDR1 reads SGHKS; CDR2 reads YYEKEE (reference sequence). CDR3 loop: CASSTSGTGLFMNTEAFF. In DNA, the CDR3 is TGTGCCAGCAGCACTTCCGGGACAGGGTTATTCATGAACACTGAAGCTTTCTTT.

The rearrangement links TRBV12-3 or TRBV12-4 to TRBJ2-1, with D maybe TRBD2 (6 bases). CDR3 length equals 13 residues. The V end lost 5 bases, the J end lost 6 bases, and 11 bases lay between the germline ends. The CDR3 sequence: CASSPDGGNEQFF. CDR3 nucleotides: TGTGCCAGCAGTCCCGACGGGGGCAATGAGCAGTTCTTC.

CDR3 sequence: CASSARGREKLFF. The CDR3 DNA reads as TGTGCCAGCTCGGCCAGGGGAAGGGAAAAACTGTTTTTT. The rearrangement uses TRBV18 and TRBJ1-4; a weak D match, TRBD1 (6 bases). V dropped 6 bases and J dropped 8 bases, with 13 bases sitting between them. The CDR3 spans 13 residues. Germline V gene data show CDR1 as KGHSH and CDR2 as LQKENI.

This chain connects TRBV19 to TRBJ2-5; possibly TRBD2 for D (6 bases). There are 14 residues in the CDR3. Germline V gene data show CDR1 as LNHDA and CDR2 as SQIVND (reference sequence). Deletions cut 6 bases from V and 4 bases from J, with 15 bases between. The CDR3 loop reads CASSRWQEGETQYF. CDR3 DNA sequence: TGTGCCAGTAGCCGATGGCAGGAGGGAGAGACCCAGTACTTC.

V is TRBV2 and J is TRBJ2-7; TRBD2 matches at 13 bases. This CDR3 is 15 amino acids long. V lost 6 bases, J lost 1 base, and 3 bases stayed unmatched. Germline-derived CDR1 and CDR2 are SNHLY and FYNNEI. The CDR3 reads CASRGLAGPSYEQYF. In DNA form, the CDR3 reads TGTGCCAGCAGGGGACTAGCGGGACCTTCCTACGAGCAGTACTTC.

J is TRBJ2-7 and V is TRBV30; 10 bases map to TRBD1. V was clipped by 2 bases and J by 0 bases; unmatched bases: 4. CDR3 length: 15 residues. The germline gives CDR1 GTSNPN, CDR2 SVGIG (reference sequence). The CDR3 DNA reads TGTGCCTGGAGTAAGGGACAGGGGAGCTCCTACGAGCAGTACTTC. Translation: CAWSKGQGSSYEQYF. The variable domain in full, completed from reference TRBV30 and TRBJ2-7, reads SQTIHQWPATLVQPVGSPLSLECTVEGTSNPNLYWYRQAAGRGLQLLFYSVGIGQISSEVPQNLSASRPQDRQFILSSKKLLLSDSGFYLCAWSKGQGSSYEQYFGPGTRLTVT.

This clone was seen a handful of times. The CDR3 here is CASSQGTGNQPQHF. CDR3 in DNA: TGCGCCAGCAGCCAGGGGACAGGGAATCAGCCCCAGCATTTT. The chain uses TRBV5-1 and TRBJ1-5; 9 nucleotides align to TRBD1. The CDR3 extends over 14 amino acids. The germline gives CDR1 SGHRS, CDR2 YFSETQ. V lost 4 bases, J lost 4 bases, and 3 bases stayed unmatched.

The chain couples TRBV10-2 to TRBJ2-1; D is uncertain. This CDR3 comprises 12 residues. The ends were cut back, 5 bases at V and 5 bases at J, with 7 bases in the middle. Germline V gene lookup returns CDR1 WSHSY and CDR2 SAAADI. The CDR3 DNA is TGCGCCAGCAGTCCCACTGACAATGAGCAGTTCTTC. Translation gives CASSPTDNEQFF.

The chain links TRBV11-2 to TRBJ2-3, with D possibly being TRBD2 (6 bases). Per the germline V gene, CDR1 is SGHAT and CDR2 is FQNNGV. Trimming stripped 3 bases from V and 2 bases from J, with 12 bases between. The CDR3 has 15 residues. The CDR3: CASSLAGTYTDTQYF. In DNA form, the CDR3 reads TGTGCCAGCAGCTTGGCGGGAACCTACACAGATACGCAGTATTTT.

This clone was seen just once. This sequence joins TRBV3-1 (or the pseudogene TRBV3-2) and TRBJ2-3; D not certain. The germline gives CDR1 LGHDT, CDR2 YNNKEL (reference sequence). Trimming stripped 3 bases from V and 6 bases from J, with 4 bases between. The CDR3 is 11 residues long. The CDR3 loop reads CASSQRDTQYF. CDR3 DNA sequence: TGTGCCAGCAGCCAGAGGGATACGCAGTATTTT.

The chain links TRBV18 to TRBJ1-2; a possible D gene is TRBD1 (6 bases). The germline V and J ends were trimmed by 3 bases and 0 bases, with 11 bases remaining between them. The CDR3 is 15 amino acids. Germline V lookup: CDR1 KGHSH, CDR2 LQKENI. CDR3 residues: CASSPLGQSNYGYTF. In DNA form, the CDR3 reads TGTGCCAGCTCACCTCTAGGACAGTCTAACTATGGCTACACCTTC.

The genes are TRBV5-1 and TRBJ2-1; 8 bases align to TRBD2. The CDR3 is made up of 15 amino acids. CDR1 SGHRS and CDR2 YFSETQ come from the germline V gene. V lost 7 bases, J lost 7 bases, and 13 bases stayed unmatched. CDR3 loop: CASGPSSGMRNEQFF. The CDR3 DNA follows: TGCGCCAGCGGACCTAGTAGCGGGATGAGGAATGAGCAGTTCTTC. The full variable domain, rest sourced from reference TRBV5-1 and TRBJ2-1, is KAGVTQTPRYLIKTRGQQVTLSCSPISGHRSVSWYQQTPGQGLQFLFEYFSETQRNKGNFPGRFSGRQFSNSRSEMNVSTLELGDSALYLCASGPSSGMRNEQFFGPGTRLTVL.

The rearrangement uses TRBV7-9 and TRBJ2-7; 9 bases align to TRBD2. This CDR3 is 18 amino acids long. V lost 5 bases and J lost 2; bases outside the gene matches: 16. CDR1 and CDR2 from the germline V gene are SEHNR and FQNEAQ (reference sequence). The CDR3 coding sequence is TGTGCCAGCAGCCCTTGGGGGGAGGCTAGCGGGATGACCTACGAGCAGTACTTC. Encoded protein: CASSPWGEASGMTYEQYF.

The chain couples TRBV6-5 to TRBJ1-2; D might be TRBD1 (5 bases). There are 15 residues in the CDR3. The germline V and J ends were trimmed by 6 bases and 4 bases, with 18 bases remaining between them. Germline loops: CDR1 MNHEY, CDR2 SVGAGI. CDR3: CASRRFRVGGYGYTF. CDR3 DNA: TGTGCCAGCAGACGATTCAGGGTGGGCGGCTATGGCTACACCTTC.

The V call is TRBV29-1, the J call TRBJ2-2; 9 nucleotides match TRBD2. The V and J ends lost 0 bases and 5 bases, in that order; junction bases with no gene match: 10. CDR3 length: 17 residues. In germline, CDR1 is SQVTM, CDR2 ANQGSEA. The CDR3 sequence: CSVEEGQAGGRTGELFF. CDR3 coding DNA: TGCAGCGTTGAAGAAGGTCAAGCGGGAGGACGGACCGGGGAGCTGTTTTTT.

Details on this clone: Other DNA variants within this sample encode the same CDR3. This sequence joins TRBV11-3 and TRBJ2-3; weak D call: TRBD2 (5 bases). The V gene's germline CDR1 is SGHNT and CDR2 YENEEA. The CDR3 has 14 amino acids. The V end lost 1 base, the J end lost 4 bases, and 9 bases lay between the germline ends. CDR3 in DNA: TGTGCCAGCAGCTTAGGGAGGTCCTCAGATACGCAGTATTTT. Translated: CASSLGRSSDTQYF.

The chain couples TRBV7-9 to TRBJ2-7, with 13 bases identical to TRBD2. Germline CDR1 SEHNR, CDR2 FQNEAQ (reference sequence). The CDR3 has 16 amino acids. J was trimmed by 9 bases and V by 5 bases; bases with no gene match: 13. The CDR3 protein is CASSAPGLAGITRQYF. CDR3 nucleotides: TGTGCCAGCAGCGCCCCGGGACTAGCGGGGATTACGAGGCAGTACTTC.

This sequence joins TRBV7-3 and TRBJ2-7; D gene unclear. The CDR3 has 13 residues. Germline CDR1 and CDR2: SGHTA and FQGTGA. V was pared by 2 bases and J by 1 base, with 6 bases between. The CDR3 spells CASSLRQSYEQYF. As DNA, the CDR3 is TGTGCCAGCAGCTTACGTCAGTCCTACGAGCAGTACTTC.

The chain is built from TRBV28 and TRBJ1-2; the match to TRBD1 covers 7 bases. CDR1 is MDHEN, CDR2 SYDVKM, per germline. V shed 6 bases and J 8 bases; nucleotides not matched to a gene: 15. The length of the CDR3 is 15 residues. The CDR3: CASRKTGILFGGYTF. As DNA, the CDR3 is TGTGCCAGCAGGAAGACAGGGATCCTCTTTGGGGGCTACACCTTC.

The V and J genes are TRBV24-1 and TRBJ2-2; the match to TRBD2 covers 14 bases. The CDR3 totals 17 residues. Germline V CDR1 and CDR2: KGHDR, SFDVKD. The V gene end was trimmed by 1 base and the J gene end by 6 bases; junction bases not matched to a gene: 3. In DNA form, the CDR3 reads TGTGCCACCAGTGATTTAGGACTAGCGGGAGGTCCCGGGGAGCTGTTTTTT. Translated, it gives CATSDLGLAGGPGELFF.

This chain's CDR3 is CASSLPQKPEDSGNTIYF. The CDR3 nucleotides read TGTGCCAGCAGTTTACCCCAAAAACCCGAGGACTCTGGAAACACCATATATTTT. The chain has TRBV27 and TRBJ1-3; D gene unclear. This CDR3 has 18 residues. CDR1 MNHEY and CDR2 SMNVEV come from the germline V gene (reference sequence). Trimming removed 2 bases from V and 0 bases from J, with 17 bases in between.

The chain combines TRBV27 with TRBJ2-7; 14 positions agree with TRBD2. Germline loops: CDR1 MNHEY, CDR2 SMNVEV (reference sequence). The CDR3 length is 16 residues. The V gene end was trimmed by 6 bases and the J gene end by 4 bases; junction bases not matched to a gene: 8. The CDR3 nucleotides read TGTGCCAGCAGAACGGGACTAGCGGGAGCGGGATACGAGCAGTACTTC. Protein product: CASRTGLAGAGYEQYF.